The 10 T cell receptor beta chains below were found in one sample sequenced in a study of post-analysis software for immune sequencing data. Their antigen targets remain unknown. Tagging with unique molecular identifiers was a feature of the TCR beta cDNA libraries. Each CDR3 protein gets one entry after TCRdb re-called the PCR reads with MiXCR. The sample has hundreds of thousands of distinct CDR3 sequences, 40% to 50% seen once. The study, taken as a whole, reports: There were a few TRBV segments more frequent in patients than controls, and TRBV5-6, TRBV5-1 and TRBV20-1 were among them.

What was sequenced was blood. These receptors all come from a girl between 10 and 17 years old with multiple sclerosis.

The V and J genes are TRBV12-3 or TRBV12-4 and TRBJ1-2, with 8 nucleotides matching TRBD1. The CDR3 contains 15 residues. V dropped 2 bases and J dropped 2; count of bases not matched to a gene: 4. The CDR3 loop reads CASSLSWTGNYGYTF. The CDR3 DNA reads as TGTGCCAGCAGTTTAAGTTGGACAGGGAACTATGGCTACACCTTC.

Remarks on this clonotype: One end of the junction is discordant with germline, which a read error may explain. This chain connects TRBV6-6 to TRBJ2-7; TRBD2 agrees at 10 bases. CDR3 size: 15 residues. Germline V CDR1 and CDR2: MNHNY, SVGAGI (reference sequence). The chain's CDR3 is CASSHSSGSSYEQYF. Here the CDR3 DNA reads TGTGCCAGCAGTCACTCTAGCGGGAGCTCCTACGAGCAGTACTTC.

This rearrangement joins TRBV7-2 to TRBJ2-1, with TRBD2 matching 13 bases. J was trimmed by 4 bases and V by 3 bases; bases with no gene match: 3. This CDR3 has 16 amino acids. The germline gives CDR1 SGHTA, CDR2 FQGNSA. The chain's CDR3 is CASSFPGLAGYNEQFF. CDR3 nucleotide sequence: TGTGCCAGCAGCTTCCCGGGACTAGCGGGATACAATGAGCAGTTCTTC.

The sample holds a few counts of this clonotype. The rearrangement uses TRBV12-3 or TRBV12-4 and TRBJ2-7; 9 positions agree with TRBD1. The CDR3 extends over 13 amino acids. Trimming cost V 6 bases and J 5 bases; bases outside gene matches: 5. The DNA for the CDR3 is TGTGCCAGCAGAACCGGGACAGGGAACGAGCAGTACTTC. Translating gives CASRTGTGNEQYF.

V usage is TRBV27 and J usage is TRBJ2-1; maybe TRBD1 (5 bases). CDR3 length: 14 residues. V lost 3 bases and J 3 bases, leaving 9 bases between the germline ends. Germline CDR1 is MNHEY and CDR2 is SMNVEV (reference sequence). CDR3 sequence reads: CASSLDQGYNEQFF. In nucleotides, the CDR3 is TGTGCCAGCAGTTTGGATCAGGGCTACAATGAGCAGTTCTTC.

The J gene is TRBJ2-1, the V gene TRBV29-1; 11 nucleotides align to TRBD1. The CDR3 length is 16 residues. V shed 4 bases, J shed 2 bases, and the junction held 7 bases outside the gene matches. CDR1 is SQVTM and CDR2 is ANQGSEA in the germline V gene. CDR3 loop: CSVVGGTGGAYNEQFF. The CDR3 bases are TGCAGCGTTGTAGGTGGGACAGGGGGAGCCTACAATGAGCAGTTCTTC.

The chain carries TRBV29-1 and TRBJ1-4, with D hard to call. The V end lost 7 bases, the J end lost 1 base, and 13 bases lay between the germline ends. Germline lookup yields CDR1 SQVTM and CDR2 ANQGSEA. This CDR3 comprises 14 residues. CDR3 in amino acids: CSAGRRGTNEKLFF. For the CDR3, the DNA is TGCAGCGCCGGAAGGCGGGGAACTAATGAAAAACTGTTTTTT.

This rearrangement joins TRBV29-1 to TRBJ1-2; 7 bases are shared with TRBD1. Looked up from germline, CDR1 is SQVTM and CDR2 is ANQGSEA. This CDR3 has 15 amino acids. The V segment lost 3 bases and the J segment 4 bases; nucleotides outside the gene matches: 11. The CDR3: CSVDGQANGGYGYTF. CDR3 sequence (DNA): TGCAGCGTTGATGGACAGGCCAACGGGGGCTATGGCTACACCTTC. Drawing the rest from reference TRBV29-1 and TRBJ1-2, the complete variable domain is SAVISQKPSRDICQRGTSLTIQCQVDSQVTMMFWYRQQPGQSLTLIATANQGSEATYESGFVIDKFPISRPNLTFSTLTVSNMSPEDSSIYLCSVDGQANGGYGYTFGSGTRLTVV.

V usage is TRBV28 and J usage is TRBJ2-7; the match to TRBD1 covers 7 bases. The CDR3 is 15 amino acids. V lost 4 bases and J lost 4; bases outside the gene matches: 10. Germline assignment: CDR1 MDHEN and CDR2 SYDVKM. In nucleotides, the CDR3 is TGTGCCAGCAGTTCGACAGGGCAGAGGTGTTACGAGCAGTACTTC. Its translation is CASSSTGQRCYEQYF.

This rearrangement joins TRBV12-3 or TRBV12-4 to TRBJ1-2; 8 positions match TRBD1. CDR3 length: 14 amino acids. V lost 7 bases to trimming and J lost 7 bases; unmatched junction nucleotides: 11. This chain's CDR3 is CASTRTGRYGGYTF. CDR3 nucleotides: TGTGCCAGCACCAGGACAGGGAGGTACGGTGGCTACACCTTC.